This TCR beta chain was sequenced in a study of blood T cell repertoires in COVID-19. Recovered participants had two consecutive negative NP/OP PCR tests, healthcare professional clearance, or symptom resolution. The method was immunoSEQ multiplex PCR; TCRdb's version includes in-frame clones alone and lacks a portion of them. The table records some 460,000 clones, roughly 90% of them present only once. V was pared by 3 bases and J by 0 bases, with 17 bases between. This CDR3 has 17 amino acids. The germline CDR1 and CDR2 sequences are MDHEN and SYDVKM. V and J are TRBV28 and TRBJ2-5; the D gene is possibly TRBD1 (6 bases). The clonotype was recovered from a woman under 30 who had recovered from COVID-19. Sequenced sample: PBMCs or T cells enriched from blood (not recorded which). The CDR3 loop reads CASSFDWDTPYQETQYF. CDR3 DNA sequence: TGTGCCAGCAGTTTCGACTGGGACACACCGTACCAAGAGACCCAGTACTTC.